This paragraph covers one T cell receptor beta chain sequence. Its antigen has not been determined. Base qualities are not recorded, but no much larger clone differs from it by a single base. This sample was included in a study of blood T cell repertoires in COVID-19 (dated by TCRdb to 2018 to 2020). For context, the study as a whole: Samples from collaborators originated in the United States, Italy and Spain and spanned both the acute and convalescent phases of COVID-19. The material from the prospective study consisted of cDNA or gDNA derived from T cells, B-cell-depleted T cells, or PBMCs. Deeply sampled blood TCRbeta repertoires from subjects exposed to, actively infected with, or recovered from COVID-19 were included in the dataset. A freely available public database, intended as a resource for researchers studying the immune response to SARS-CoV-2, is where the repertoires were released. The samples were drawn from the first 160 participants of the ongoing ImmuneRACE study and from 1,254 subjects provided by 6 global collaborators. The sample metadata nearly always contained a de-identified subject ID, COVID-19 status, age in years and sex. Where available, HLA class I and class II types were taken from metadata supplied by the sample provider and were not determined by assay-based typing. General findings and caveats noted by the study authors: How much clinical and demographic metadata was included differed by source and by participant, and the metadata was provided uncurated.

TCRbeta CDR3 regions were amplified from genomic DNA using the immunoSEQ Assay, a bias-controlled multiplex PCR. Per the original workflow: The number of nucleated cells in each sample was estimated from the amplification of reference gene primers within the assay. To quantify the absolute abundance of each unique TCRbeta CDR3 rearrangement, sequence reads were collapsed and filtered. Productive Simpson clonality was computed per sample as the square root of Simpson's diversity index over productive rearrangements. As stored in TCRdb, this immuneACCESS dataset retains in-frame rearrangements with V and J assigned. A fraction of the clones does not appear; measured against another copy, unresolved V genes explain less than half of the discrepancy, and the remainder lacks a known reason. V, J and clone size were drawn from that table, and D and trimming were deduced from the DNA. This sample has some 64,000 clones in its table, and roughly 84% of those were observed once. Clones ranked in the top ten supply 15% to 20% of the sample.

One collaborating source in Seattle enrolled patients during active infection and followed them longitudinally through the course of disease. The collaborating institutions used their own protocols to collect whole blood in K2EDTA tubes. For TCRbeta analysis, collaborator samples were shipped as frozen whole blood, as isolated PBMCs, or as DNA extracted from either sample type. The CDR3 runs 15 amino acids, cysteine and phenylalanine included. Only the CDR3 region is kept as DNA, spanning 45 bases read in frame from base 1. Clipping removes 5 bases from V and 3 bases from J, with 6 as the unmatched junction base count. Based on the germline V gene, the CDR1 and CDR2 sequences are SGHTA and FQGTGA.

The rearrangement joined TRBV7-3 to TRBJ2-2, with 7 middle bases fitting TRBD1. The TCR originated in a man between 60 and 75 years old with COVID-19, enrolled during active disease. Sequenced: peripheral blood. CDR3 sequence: CASSADRRHTGELFF. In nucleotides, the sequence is TGTGCCAGCAGCGCGGACAGGAGACACACCGGGGAGCTGTTTTTT. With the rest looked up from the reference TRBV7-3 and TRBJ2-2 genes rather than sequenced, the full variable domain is GAGVSQTPSNKVTEKGKYVELRCDPISGHTALYWYRQSLGQGPEFLIYFQGTGAADDSGLPNDRFFAVRPEGSVSTLKIQRTERGDSAVYLCASSADRRHTGELFFGEGSRLTVL.